One and the same sample provided the 10 T cell receptor beta chains below, sequenced in a study of shared clonotypes between healthy human individuals. Assay used: immunoSEQ multiplex PCR; TCRdb lists only in-frame clones, some missing. The repertoire has around 1.9 million clones, about 93% of them found once; the top ten carry more than 1.5%. Naive CD8 cells were CD45RO-negative, positively selected for CCR7, excluding terminally differentiated effector memory CD45RA+ cells. Source material: naive CD8+ T cells from PBMCs. These receptors were obtained from a young man in good health. Some clones in this sample may be carry-over from other donors' samples.

The V gene is TRBV28, the J gene TRBJ2-1; D possibly corresponds to TRBD1 (5 bases). The CDR3 runs to 16 residues. Germline lookup yields CDR1 MDHEN and CDR2 SYDVKM. With 4 bases removed from V and 3 bases from J, the gap between germline ends came to 16 bases. Here the CDR3 reads CASSSSTEIVYNEQFF. CDR3 bases: TGTGCCAGCAGTTCCTCGACAGAGATAGTCTACAATGAGCAGTTCTTC.

The CDR3: CASSPGLGETQYF. The CDR3 DNA reads TGCGCCAGCAGTCCGGGTCTTGGCGAGACCCAGTACTTC. The genes are TRBV10-1 and TRBJ2-5; D uncertain. In germline, CDR1 is WNHNN, CDR2 SYGVQD (reference sequence). The CDR3 is 13 residues long. Trimming stripped 5 bases from V and 5 bases from J, with 12 bases between.

CDR3 residues: CASSLVRNSNQPQHF. In DNA form, the CDR3 reads TGTGCCAGCAGCTTGGTCCGAAATAGCAATCAGCCCCAGCATTTT. The chain carries TRBV5-6 and TRBJ1-5; D is ambiguous. The V and J ends lost 0 bases and 0 bases respectively, with 7 bases between them. The CDR3 runs to 15 residues. Germline CDR1 SGHDT, CDR2 YYEEEE.

The chain recombines TRBV9 with TRBJ2-1; D unclear. V was cut by 0 bases and J by 1 base, with 8 bases left in between. Germline loops: CDR1 SGDLS, CDR2 YYNGEE. The CDR3 is 15 residues long. This CDR3 reads CASSVEPVSYNEQFF. The CDR3, as DNA: TGTGCCAGCAGCGTAGAACCTGTGTCCTACAATGAGCAGTTCTTC.

J is TRBJ2-3 and V is TRBV30; TRBD1 aligns across 7 bases. The CDR3 spans 14 residues. The V gene end was trimmed by 3 bases and the J gene end by 4 bases; junction bases not matched to a gene: 7. Germline loops: CDR1 GTSNPN, CDR2 SVGIG (reference sequence). CDR3 DNA sequence: TGTGCCTGGAGGACAGGGATGGGGGCAGATACGCAGTATTTT. Residues: CAWRTGMGADTQYF.

V and J are TRBV5-1 and TRBJ1-2; a weak D match, TRBD1 (5 bases). Trimming cost V 0 bases and J 4 bases, with 28 bases left between them. Germline CDR1 is SGHRS and CDR2 is YFSETQ. The CDR3 is made up of 20 amino acids. The CDR3 coding sequence is TGCGCCAGCAGCTTGGAAGTCGAGGGAGGGGCTGCAGGCTATGGCTATGGCTACACCTTC. Translating it yields CASSLEVEGGAAGYGYGYTF.

The chain has TRBV4-1 and TRBJ2-7; maybe TRBD2 (7 bases). CDR1 is MGHRA and CDR2 is YSYEKL in the germline V gene. Trimming removed 4 bases at V and 1 base at J, with 17 bases between. CDR3 length: 16 amino acids. The CDR3 nucleotides read TGCGCCAGCAGCCTGGGGGGGGGACAAGTTTCCTACGAGCAGTACTTC. Residues: CASSLGGGQVSYEQYF.

The rearrangement uses TRBV5-6 and TRBJ1-1; unclear D gene. CDR3 length equals 15 residues. Germline-derived CDR1 and CDR2 are SGHDT and YYEEEE. V was trimmed by 1 base and J by 3 bases, leaving 13 bases between them. The CDR3 spells CASSLRTVGDTEAFF. DNA of the CDR3: TGTGCCAGCAGCTTGAGGACTGTCGGGGACACTGAAGCTTTCTTT.

DNA for the CDR3: TGTGCCAGCAGCCAGTACGGGGGGTACAATGAGCAGTTCTTC. This translates into CASSQYGGYNEQFF. The chain links TRBV6-4 to TRBJ2-1; TRBD2 matches 7 bases. Trimming took 6 bases from V and 4 from J; bases not matched to a gene: 6. From germline, CDR1 is MRHNA and CDR2 SNTAGT. The CDR3 covers 14 residues.

The rearrangement joins TRBV4-3 to TRBJ1-1; 10 bases line up with TRBD1. Per germline, CDR1 LGHNA and CDR2 YSLEER. The CDR3 sequence is 14 residues long. V was clipped by 2 bases and J by 6 bases; unmatched bases: 3. CDR3 DNA: TGCGCCAGCAGCCAACAGACAGGGGGCCCTGAAGCTTTCTTT. Protein product: CASSQQTGGPEAFF.